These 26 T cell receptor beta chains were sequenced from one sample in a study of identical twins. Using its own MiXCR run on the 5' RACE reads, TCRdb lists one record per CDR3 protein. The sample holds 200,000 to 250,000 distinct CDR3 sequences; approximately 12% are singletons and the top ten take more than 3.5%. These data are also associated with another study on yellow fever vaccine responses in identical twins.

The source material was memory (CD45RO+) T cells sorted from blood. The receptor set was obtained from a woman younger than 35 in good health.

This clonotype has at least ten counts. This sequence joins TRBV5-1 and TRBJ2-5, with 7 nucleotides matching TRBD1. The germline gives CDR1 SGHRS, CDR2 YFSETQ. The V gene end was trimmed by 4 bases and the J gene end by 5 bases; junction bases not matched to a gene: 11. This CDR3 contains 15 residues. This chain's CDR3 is CASSPTQTGRETQYF. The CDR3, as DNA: TGCGCCAGCAGCCCTACGCAGACAGGGCGGGAGACCCAGTACTTC.

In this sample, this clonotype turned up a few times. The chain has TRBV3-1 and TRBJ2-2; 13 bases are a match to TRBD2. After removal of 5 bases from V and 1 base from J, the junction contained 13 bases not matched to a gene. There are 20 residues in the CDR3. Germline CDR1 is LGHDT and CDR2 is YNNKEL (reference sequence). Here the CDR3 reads CASSRRTSGRSSGNTGELFF. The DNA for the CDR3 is TGTGCCAGCAGCAGGAGGACTAGCGGGAGATCGTCGGGGAACACCGGGGAGCTGTTTTTT.

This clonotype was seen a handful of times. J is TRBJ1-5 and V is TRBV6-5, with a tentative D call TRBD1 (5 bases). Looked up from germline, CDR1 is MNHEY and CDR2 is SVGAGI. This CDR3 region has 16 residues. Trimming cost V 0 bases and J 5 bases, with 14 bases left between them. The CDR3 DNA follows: TGTGCCAGCAGTTACTCCCGGGGGGGGGAACATCAGCCCCAGCATTTT. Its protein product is CASSYSRGGEHQPQHF.

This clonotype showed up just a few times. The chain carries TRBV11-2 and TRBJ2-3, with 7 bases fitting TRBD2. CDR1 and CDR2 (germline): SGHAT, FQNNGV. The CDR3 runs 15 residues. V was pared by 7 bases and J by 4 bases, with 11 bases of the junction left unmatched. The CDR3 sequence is CASTMGGGEADTQYF. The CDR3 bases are TGTGCCAGCACCATGGGGGGAGGGGAGGCAGATACGCAGTATTTT.

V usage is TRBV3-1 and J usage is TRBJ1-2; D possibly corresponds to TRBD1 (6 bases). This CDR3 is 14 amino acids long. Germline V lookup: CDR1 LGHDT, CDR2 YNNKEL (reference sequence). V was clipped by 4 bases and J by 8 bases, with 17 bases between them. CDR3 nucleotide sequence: TGTGCCAGCAGCCTTAAAACAGGGCCCAGAGGCTACACCTTC. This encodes CASSLKTGPRGYTF.

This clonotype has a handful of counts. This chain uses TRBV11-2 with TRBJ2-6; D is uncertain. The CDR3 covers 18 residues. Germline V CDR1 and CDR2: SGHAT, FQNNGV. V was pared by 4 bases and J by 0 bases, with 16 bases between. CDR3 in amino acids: CASSSIRLQISGANVLTF. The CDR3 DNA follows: TGTGCCAGCAGCTCTATAAGACTTCAGATCTCTGGGGCCAACGTCCTGACTTTC.

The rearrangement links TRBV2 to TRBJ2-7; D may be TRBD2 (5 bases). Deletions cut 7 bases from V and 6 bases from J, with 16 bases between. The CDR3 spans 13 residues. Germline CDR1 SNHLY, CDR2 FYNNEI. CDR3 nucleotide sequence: TGTGCCAGCACCATATCGGGGTCACGCGAGCAGTACTTC. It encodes CASTISGSREQYF. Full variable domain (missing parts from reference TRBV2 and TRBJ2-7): EPEVTQTPSHQVTQMGQEVILRCVPISNHLYFYWYRQILGQKVEFLVSFYNNEISEKSEIFDDQFSVERPDGSNFTLKIRSTKLEDSAMYFCASTISGSREQYFGPGTRLTVT.

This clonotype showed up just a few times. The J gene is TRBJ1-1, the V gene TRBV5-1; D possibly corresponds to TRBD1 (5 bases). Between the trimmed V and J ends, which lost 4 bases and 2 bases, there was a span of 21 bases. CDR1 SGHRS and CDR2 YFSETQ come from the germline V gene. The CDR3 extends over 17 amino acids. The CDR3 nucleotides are TGCGCCAGCAGCCCCCAGCCAACCACAAGGGGAAACACTGAAGCTTTCTTT. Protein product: CASSPQPTTRGNTEAFF. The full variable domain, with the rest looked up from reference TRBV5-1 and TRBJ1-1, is KAGVTQTPRYLIKTRGQQVTLSCSPISGHRSVSWYQQTPGQGLQFLFEYFSETQRNKGNFPGRFSGRQFSNSRSEMNVSTLELGDSALYLCASSPQPTTRGNTEAFFGQGTRLTVV.

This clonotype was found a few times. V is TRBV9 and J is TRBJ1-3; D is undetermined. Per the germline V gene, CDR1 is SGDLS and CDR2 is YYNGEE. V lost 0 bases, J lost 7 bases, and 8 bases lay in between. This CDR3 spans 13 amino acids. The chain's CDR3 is CASSVDEWNTIYF. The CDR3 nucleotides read TGTGCCAGCAGCGTAGACGAATGGAACACCATATATTTT. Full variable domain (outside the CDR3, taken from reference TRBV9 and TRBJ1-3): DSGVTQTPKHLITATGQRVTLRCSPRSGDLSVYWYQQSLDQGLQFLIQYYNGEERAKGNILERFSAQQFPDLHSELNLSSLELGDSALYFCASSVDEWNTIYFGEGSWLTVV.

CDR3 region: CATSRASGTGWGDTQYF. The CDR3 DNA reads TGTGCCACCAGCAGAGCCTCAGGGACAGGGTGGGGAGATACGCAGTATTTT. The V call is TRBV15, the J call TRBJ2-3, with 9 bases identical to TRBD1. The germline V gene encodes CDR1 LNHNV and CDR2 YYDKDF (reference sequence). With V trimmed by 1 base and J by 5 bases, 10 bases remained unmatched. The CDR3 has 17 residues.

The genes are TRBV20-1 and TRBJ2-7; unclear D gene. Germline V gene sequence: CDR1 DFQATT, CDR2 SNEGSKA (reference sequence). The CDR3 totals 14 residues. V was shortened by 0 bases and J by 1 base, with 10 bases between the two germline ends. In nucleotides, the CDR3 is TGCAGTGCTAGAGATCTTAAGAAATCCTACGAGCAGTACTTC. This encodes CSARDLKKSYEQYF.

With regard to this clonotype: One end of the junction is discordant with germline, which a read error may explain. CDR3: CCARDYRGVGRGEQFF. The CDR3 DNA reads as TGCTGTGCTAGAGATTATAGAGGAGTCGGGAGGGGCGAGCAGTTCTTC. This sequence joins TRBV20-1 and TRBJ2-1; 8 bases match TRBD2. Germline CDR1 is DFQATT and CDR2 is SNEGSKA (reference sequence). The CDR3 has 16 amino acids.

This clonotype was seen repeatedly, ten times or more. The DNA of the CDR3 is TGTGCCAGCAGTTACTCGACTAGCGGGGAGACCCAGTACTTC. This sequence encodes CASSYSTSGETQYF. The chain combines TRBV6-5 with TRBJ2-5, with 10 positions matching TRBD2. The CDR3 loop spans 14 amino acids. Trimming took 0 bases from V and 5 from J; bases not matched to a gene: 0. Germline CDR1 reads MNHEY; CDR2 reads SVGAGI.

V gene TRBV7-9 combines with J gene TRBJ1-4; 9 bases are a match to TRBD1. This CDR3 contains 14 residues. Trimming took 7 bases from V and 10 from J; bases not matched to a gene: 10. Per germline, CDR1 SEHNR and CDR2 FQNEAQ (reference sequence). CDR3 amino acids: CASTTTGGDRKLFF. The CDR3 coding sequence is TGTGCCAGCACCACTACAGGGGGCGACAGAAAACTGTTTTTT.

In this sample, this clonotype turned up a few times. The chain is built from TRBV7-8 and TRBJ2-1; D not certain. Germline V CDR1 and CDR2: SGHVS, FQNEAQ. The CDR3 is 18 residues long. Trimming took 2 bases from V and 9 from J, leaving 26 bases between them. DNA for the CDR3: TGTGCCAGCAGCTTAAGCATTTTTGACCGACTTGTAACGGTTGAGCAGTTCTTC. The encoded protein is CASSLSIFDRLVTVEQFF.

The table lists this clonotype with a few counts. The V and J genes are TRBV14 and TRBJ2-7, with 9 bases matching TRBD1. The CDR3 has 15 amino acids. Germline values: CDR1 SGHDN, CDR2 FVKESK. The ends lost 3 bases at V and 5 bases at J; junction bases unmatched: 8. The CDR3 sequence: CASSQGGQGKDEQYF. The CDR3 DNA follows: TGTGCCAGCAGCCAGGGGGGACAGGGAAAGGACGAGCAGTACTTC. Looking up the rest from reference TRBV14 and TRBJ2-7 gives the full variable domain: EAGVTQFPSHSVIEKGQTVTLRCDPISGHDNLYWYRRVMGKEIKFLLHFVKESKQDESGMPNNRFLAERTGGTYSTLKVQPAELEDSGVYFCASSQGGQGKDEQYFGPGTRLTVT.

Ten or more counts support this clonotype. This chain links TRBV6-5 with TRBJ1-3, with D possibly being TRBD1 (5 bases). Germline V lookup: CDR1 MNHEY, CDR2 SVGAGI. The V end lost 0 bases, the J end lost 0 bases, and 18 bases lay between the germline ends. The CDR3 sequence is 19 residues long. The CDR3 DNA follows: TGTGCCAGCAGTTACTCGAGTCCGGGGCGGCTGGGCTCTGGAAACACCATATATTTT. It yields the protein CASSYSSPGRLGSGNTIYF.

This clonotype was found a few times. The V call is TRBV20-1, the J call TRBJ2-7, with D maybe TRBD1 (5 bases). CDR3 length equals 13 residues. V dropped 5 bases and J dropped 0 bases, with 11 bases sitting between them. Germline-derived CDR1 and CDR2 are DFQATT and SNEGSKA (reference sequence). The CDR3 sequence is CSAPTDSSYEQYF. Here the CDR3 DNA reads TGCAGTGCTCCGACAGACAGCTCCTACGAGCAGTACTTC.

The CDR3 loop reads CASSKPGGVYEQYF. CDR3 coding DNA: TGTGCCAGCAGTAAACCAGGGGGCGTGTACGAGCAGTACTTC. The chain employs TRBV6-1 and TRBJ2-7, with 8 bases aligning to TRBD1. V was pared by 5 bases and J by 4 bases, with 7 bases of the junction left unmatched. The germline CDR1 and CDR2 sequences are MNHNS and SASEGT. The CDR3 totals 14 residues.

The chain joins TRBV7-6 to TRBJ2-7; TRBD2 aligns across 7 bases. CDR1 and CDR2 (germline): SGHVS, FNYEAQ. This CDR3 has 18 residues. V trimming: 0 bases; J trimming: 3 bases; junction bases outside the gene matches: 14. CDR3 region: CASSLAGGGSGGIYEQYF. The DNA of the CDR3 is TGTGCCAGCAGCTTAGCGGGGGGAGGGTCCGGAGGAATCTACGAGCAGTACTTC.

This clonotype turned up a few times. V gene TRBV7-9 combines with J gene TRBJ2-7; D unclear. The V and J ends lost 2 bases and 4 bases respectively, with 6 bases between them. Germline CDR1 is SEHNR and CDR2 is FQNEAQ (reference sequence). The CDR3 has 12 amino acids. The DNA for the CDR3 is TGTGCCAGCAGCTTAAACGAATACGAGCAGTACTTC. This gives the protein CASSLNEYEQYF.

The DNA for the CDR3 is TGTGCCAGCAGTTTAAAGACAGCCAATGAGCAGTTCTTC. It yields the protein CASSLKTANEQFF. This chain joins TRBV12-3 or TRBV12-4 and TRBJ2-1, with a tentative D call TRBD1 (5 bases). The V end lost 2 bases, the J end lost 6 bases, and 8 bases lay between the germline ends. This CDR3 spans 13 amino acids.

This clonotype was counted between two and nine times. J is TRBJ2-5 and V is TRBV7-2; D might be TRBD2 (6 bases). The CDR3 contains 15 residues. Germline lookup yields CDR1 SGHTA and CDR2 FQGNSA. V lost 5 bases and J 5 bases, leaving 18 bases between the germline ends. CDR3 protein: CASSQAGAEGETQYF. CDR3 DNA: TGTGCCAGCAGCCAAGCTGGGGCGGAGGGGGAGACCCAGTACTTC.

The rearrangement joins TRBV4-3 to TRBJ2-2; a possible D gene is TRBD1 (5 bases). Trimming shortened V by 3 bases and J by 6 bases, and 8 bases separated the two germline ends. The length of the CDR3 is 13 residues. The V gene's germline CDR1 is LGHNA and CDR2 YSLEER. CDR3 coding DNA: TGCGCCAGCAGCCATCCAGGGCCCGGGGAGCTGTTTTTT. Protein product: CASSHPGPGELFF.

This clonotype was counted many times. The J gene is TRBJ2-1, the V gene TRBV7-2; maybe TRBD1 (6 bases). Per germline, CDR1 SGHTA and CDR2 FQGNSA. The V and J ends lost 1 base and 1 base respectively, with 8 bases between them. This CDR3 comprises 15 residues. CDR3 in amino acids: CASSLGRGSYNEQFF. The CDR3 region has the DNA TGTGCCAGCAGCTTAGGCAGGGGTTCCTACAATGAGCAGTTCTTC.

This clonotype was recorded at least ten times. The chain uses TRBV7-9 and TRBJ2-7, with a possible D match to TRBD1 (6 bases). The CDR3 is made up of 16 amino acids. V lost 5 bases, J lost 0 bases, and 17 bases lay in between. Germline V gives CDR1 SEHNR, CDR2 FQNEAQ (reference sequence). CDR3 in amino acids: CASSGQTGTSSYEQYF. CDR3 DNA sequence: TGTGCCAGCAGCGGACAAACCGGGACAAGCTCCTACGAGCAGTACTTC.